This TCR beta chain was identified in a study of regulatory T cells in long-lasting Graves disease. Building of the TCR beta libraries involved iRepertoire HTBI primers and Arm-PCR of CDR3 regions. Each CDR3 protein is one row after TCRdb ran MiXCR on the multiplex PCR reads. Of about 430,000 distinct CDR3 sequences detected, approximately 16% appear once; the ten largest clones hold approximately 8%. This clonotype was counted many times. As to time point: newly diagnosed GD, antithyroid drugs for less than 3 months. Generation of the TCR library employed RNA extracted from PBMCs. This CDR3 spans 15 amino acids. Germline assignment: CDR1 MNHNS and CDR2 SASEGT. Unmatched junction bases numbered 7, after V lost 1 base and J lost 15 bases. This sample also appeared in a second study, on T cells in Graves' hyperthyroidism and ophthalmopathy.

Specimen: peripheral blood mononuclear cells (PBMCs), collected at new diagnosis, from a patient treated with antithyroid drugs. This clonotype was obtained from a woman between 35 and 50 years old with Graves disease. The chain uses TRBV6-1 and TRBJ2-1, with 15 bases matching TRBD2. The CDR3 DNA is TGTGCCAGCAGTGAAGGTGGGACTAGCGGGAGGCCGGGGTTCTTC. Encoded protein: CASSEGGTSGRPGFF.